The 18 T cell receptor beta chains given below trace back to one sample, sequenced in a study of blood T cell repertoires in COVID-19. The assay was immunoSEQ multiplex PCR, and TCRdb's table has in-frame clones only and misses some. The sample has some 91,000 clones, approximately 87% seen once. Source material: peripheral blood. The receptors derive from a human donor in a cohort sampled during active COVID-19.

The gene calls are TRBV19 and TRBJ2-2; D perhaps matches TRBD1 (6 bases). With 7 bases removed from V and 1 base from J, the gap between germline ends came to 16 bases. Germline V gene data show CDR1 as LNHDA and CDR2 as SQIVND (reference sequence). This CDR3 region has 16 residues. CDR3 sequence reads: CASIDRPAKNTGELFF. The CDR3 DNA reads as TGTGCCAGTATAGACAGGCCTGCGAAGAACACCGGGGAGCTGTTTTTT.

This sequence joins TRBV23-1 and TRBJ2-7, with D possibly being TRBD1 (5 bases). TRBV23-1 qualifies as an ORF whose function is uncertain. The ends were cut back, 3 bases at V and 3 bases at J, with 27 bases in the middle. The CDR3 loop spans 19 amino acids. The DNA of the CDR3 is TGCGCCAGCAGTCAGCCCGAAACGTGCAGGGCCCCTACGGACTACGAGCAGTACTTC. This codes for CASSQPETCRAPTDYEQYF.

The genes are TRBV19 and TRBJ2-1; 8 bases line up with TRBD2. The CDR3 spans 13 residues. Losses at the gene ends were 8 bases for V and 6 bases for J; bases not matched to a gene: 6. Per germline, CDR1 LNHDA and CDR2 SQIVND (reference sequence). The CDR3 DNA follows: TGTGCCAGTCGACTAGCGAGTGGCAATGAGCAGTTCTTC. It encodes CASRLASGNEQFF.

The chain carries TRBV5-4 and TRBJ2-1, with 7 bases fitting TRBD1. After removal of 0 bases from V and 5 bases from J, the junction contained 8 bases not matched to a gene. The CDR3 sequence is 16 residues long. Germline V gene lookup returns CDR1 SGHNT and CDR2 YYREEE (reference sequence). The CDR3 spells CASSLAKGALNNEQFF. The CDR3 nucleotides read TGTGCCAGCAGCTTGGCCAAGGGGGCGTTAAACAATGAGCAGTTCTTC.

This chain connects TRBV3-1 (or the pseudogene TRBV3-2) to TRBJ2-3; TRBD2 agrees at 7 bases. V lost 4 bases, J lost 0 bases, and 7 bases stayed unmatched. The CDR3 extends over 16 amino acids. CDR1 is LGHDT, CDR2 YNNKEL, per germline (reference sequence). Here the CDR3 reads CASSRLADLSTDTQYF. For the CDR3, the DNA is TGTGCCAGCAGCCGTCTAGCGGATCTTAGCACAGATACGCAGTATTTT.

This clone came up a few times. This chain connects TRBV2 to TRBJ2-7, with TRBD2 as a possible D gene (6 bases). V was trimmed by 7 bases and J by 5 bases, leaving 12 bases between them. The CDR3 sequence is 12 residues long. CDR1 SNHLY and CDR2 FYNNEI come from the germline V gene. CDR3 sequence: CASTRLVHEQYF. CDR3 bases: TGTGCCAGCACCAGACTAGTCCACGAGCAGTACTTC.

The rearrangement links TRBV11-2 to TRBJ2-7, with a tentative D call TRBD1 (5 bases). The CDR3 runs to 14 residues. CDR1 is SGHAT, CDR2 FQNNGV, per germline. Trimming stripped 1 base from V and 5 bases from J, with 12 bases between. CDR3 amino acids: CASSLVRRANEQYF. The CDR3 DNA follows: TGTGCCAGCAGCTTAGTTCGCAGGGCCAACGAGCAGTACTTC.

The V and J genes are TRBV27 and TRBJ1-3; 11 bases match TRBD1. V lost 3 bases and J lost 4; bases outside the gene matches: 8. CDR3 length equals 17 residues. Looked up from germline, CDR1 is MNHEY and CDR2 is SMNVEV (reference sequence). CDR3 protein: CASSLSYGQGAGNTIYF. Written as DNA, the CDR3 is TGTGCCAGCAGTTTGTCATACGGACAGGGGGCCGGAAACACCATATATTTT.

This chain links TRBV3-1 (or the pseudogene TRBV3-2) with TRBJ2-4, with no clear D. Germline-derived CDR1 and CDR2 are LGHDT and YNNKEL (reference sequence). The length of the CDR3 is 17 residues. Trimming took off 0 bases at V and 3 bases at J, with 15 bases between the two ends. The CDR3 DNA reads TGTGCCAGCAGCCAAGATATGGATCTAGATGGCAAAAACATTCAGTACTTC. Amino acids: CASSQDMDLDGKNIQYF.

This chain uses TRBV28 with TRBJ2-7, with 7 bases matching TRBD2. The CDR3 covers 15 residues. Per the germline V gene, CDR1 is MDHEN and CDR2 is SYDVKM. The V segment lost 5 bases and the J segment 4 bases; nucleotides outside the gene matches: 11. CDR3 DNA sequence: TGTGCCAGCAGTAGCCCCGGGACTACATTTTACGAGCAGTACTTC. Translating it yields CASSSPGTTFYEQYF.

This chain links TRBV28 with TRBJ2-3, with TRBD1 identical over 8 bases. CDR3 size: 13 residues. The V segment lost 6 bases and the J segment 3 bases; nucleotides outside the gene matches: 2. CDR1 MDHEN and CDR2 SYDVKM come from the germline V gene. The CDR3 DNA reads as TGTGCCAGCAGACGACAGGGGACAGATACGCAGTATTTT. Translation gives CASRRQGTDTQYF.

To note about this clone: The identical CDR3 is also encoded by other nucleotide sequences in the sample. The chain couples TRBV28 to TRBJ1-4; perhaps TRBD1 as D (6 bases). CDR1 and CDR2 (germline): MDHEN, SYDVKM. V dropped 5 bases and J dropped 10 bases, with 11 bases sitting between them. The CDR3 length is 12 residues. The CDR3 bases are TGTGCCAGCAGTCCCCCCAGGGGAAAACTGTTTTTT. It specifies CASSPPRGKLFF.

This clone was found once. The CDR3 protein is CASSLGRLAGDQETQYF. In DNA, the CDR3 is TGTGCCAGCAGCTTAGGGAGACTAGCGGGGGACCAAGAGACCCAGTACTTC. The chain combines TRBV7-3 with TRBJ2-5; 12 bases are a match to TRBD2. CDR3 length equals 17 residues. The germline gives CDR1 SGHTA, CDR2 FQGTGA. With 2 bases clipped from V and 0 bases from J, the junction kept 4 bases outside the gene matches.

The chain is built from TRBV18 and TRBJ1-3; perhaps TRBD1 as D (6 bases). The germline gives CDR1 KGHSH, CDR2 LQKENI. Trimming removed 6 bases at V and 0 bases at J, with 15 bases between. The CDR3 is 16 amino acids. The CDR3 loop reads CASSQGQLDSGNTIYF. DNA for the CDR3: TGTGCCAGCTCCCAAGGACAGCTTGACTCTGGAAACACCATATATTTT.

This rearrangement joins TRBV18 to TRBJ2-7; D may be TRBD1 (6 bases). CDR1 is KGHSH and CDR2 is LQKENI in the germline V gene. V was clipped by 0 bases and J by 7 bases, with 16 bases between them. The CDR3 spans 15 residues. CDR3 loop: CASSPPSTGLMEQYF. CDR3 DNA sequence: TGTGCCAGCTCACCACCTTCCACAGGGCTTATGGAGCAGTACTTC.

J is TRBJ1-1 and V is TRBV5-1; 7 positions match TRBD1. The CDR3 totals 15 residues. The germline CDR1 and CDR2 sequences are SGHRS and YFSETQ. V trimming: 0 bases; J trimming: 5 bases; junction bases outside the gene matches: 7. The CDR3 reads CASSLGGTGETEAFF. The DNA of the CDR3 is TGCGCCAGCAGCTTGGGAGGAACAGGGGAGACTGAAGCTTTCTTT.

The chain has TRBV7-9 and TRBJ2-1, with no clear D. Trimming removed 0 bases from V and 3 bases from J, with 9 bases in between. The CDR3 sequence is 15 residues long. Germline V gene data show CDR1 as SEHNR and CDR2 as FQNEAQ (reference sequence). The CDR3 spells CASSLAGTIYNEQFF. CDR3 sequence (DNA): TGTGCCAGCAGCTTAGCCGGAACTATCTACAATGAGCAGTTCTTC.

In this sample, this clone turned up once. The chain has TRBV6-6 and TRBJ1-2, with D perhaps TRBD1 (6 bases). The germline V and J ends were trimmed by 5 bases and 7 bases, with 29 bases remaining between them. This CDR3 is built from 18 residues. Germline V gene data show CDR1 as MNHNY and CDR2 as SVGAGI (reference sequence). The CDR3 is CASSRRAGEYGETGGYTF. The DNA of the CDR3 is TGTGCCAGCAGTCGCCGGGCAGGGGAATACGGGGAAACAGGTGGCTACACCTTC.